In its sample, the clone carrying this T cell receptor beta chain was seen once. The antigen is unknown. PCR was performed using 60 Vbeta and 13 Jbeta primers. Measured with immunoSEQ multiplex PCR; TCRdb has only the in-frame clones, and not every one. The data show approximately 73,000 clones, roughly 60% seen once. V shed 3 bases and J shed 9 bases, with 6 bases lying between them. In germline, CDR1 is SEHNR, CDR2 FQNEAQ (reference sequence). CDR3 length equals 11 residues. This record comes from a study of cytomegalovirus exposure and HLA in healthy donors. The wider study: HLA-typed donors contributed 65 million to 95 million unique TCRs, which were held in an early data release. Notes on the study in general: Reportedly, diagnosis of cytomegalovirus status by the classifier showed high specificity and sensitivity. An analysis done earlier found most TCR beta V segments productive about 87% or about 30% of the time. A link between a missense DCLRE1C variant and TCR beta V- and J-gene trimming emerged from a later analysis.

Sequenced sample: PBMCs. The gene calls are TRBV7-9 and TRBJ2-1, with D hard to call. This TCR derives from a man aged 25 to 40 in good health and CMV-seropositive. The CDR3 region has the DNA TGTGCCAGCAGCTTTGGCAGTGAGCAGTTCTTC. Translated, it gives CASSFGSEQFF. Complete variable domain (other parts from reference TRBV7-9 and TRBJ2-1): DTGVSQNPRHKITKRGQNVTFRCDPISEHNRLYWYRQTLGQGPEFLTYFQNEAQLEKSRLLSDRFSAERPKGSFSTLEIQRTEQGDSAMYLCASSFGSEQFFGPGTRLTVL.